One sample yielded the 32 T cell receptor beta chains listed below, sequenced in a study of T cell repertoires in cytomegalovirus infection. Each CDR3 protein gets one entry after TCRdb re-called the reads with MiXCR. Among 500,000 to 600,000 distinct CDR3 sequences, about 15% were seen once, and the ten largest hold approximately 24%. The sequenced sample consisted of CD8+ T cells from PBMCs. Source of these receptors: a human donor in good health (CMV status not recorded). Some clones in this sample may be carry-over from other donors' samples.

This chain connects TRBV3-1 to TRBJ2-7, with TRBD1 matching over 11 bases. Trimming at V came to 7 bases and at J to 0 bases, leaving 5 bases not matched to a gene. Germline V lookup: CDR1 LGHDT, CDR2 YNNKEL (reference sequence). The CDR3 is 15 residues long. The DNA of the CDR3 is TGTGCCAGCAAAGGGACAGGGGGGATCTCCTACGAGCAGTACTTC. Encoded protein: CASKGTGGISYEQYF.

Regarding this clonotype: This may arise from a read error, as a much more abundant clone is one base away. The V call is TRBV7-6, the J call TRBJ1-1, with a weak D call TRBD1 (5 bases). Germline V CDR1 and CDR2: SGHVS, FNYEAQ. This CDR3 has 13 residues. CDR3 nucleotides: TGTGCCAACAGCAGCGTTATGGGGGCTGAAGCTTTCTTT. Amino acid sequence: CANSSVMGAEAFF.

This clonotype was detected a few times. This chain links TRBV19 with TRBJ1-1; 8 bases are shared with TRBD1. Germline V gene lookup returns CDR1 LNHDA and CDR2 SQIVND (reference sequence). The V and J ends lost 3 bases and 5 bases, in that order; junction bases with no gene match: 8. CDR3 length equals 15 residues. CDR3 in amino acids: CASSIRGQGETEAFF. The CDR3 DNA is TGTGCCAGTAGTATCCGAGGACAGGGAGAAACTGAAGCTTTCTTT.

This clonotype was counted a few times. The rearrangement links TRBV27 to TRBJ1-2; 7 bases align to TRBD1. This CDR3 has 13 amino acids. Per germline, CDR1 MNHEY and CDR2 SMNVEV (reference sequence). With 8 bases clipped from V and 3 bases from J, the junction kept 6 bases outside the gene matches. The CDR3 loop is CASRLRGDYGYTF. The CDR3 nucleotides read TGTGCCAGCCGTCTCAGGGGGGACTATGGCTACACCTTC.

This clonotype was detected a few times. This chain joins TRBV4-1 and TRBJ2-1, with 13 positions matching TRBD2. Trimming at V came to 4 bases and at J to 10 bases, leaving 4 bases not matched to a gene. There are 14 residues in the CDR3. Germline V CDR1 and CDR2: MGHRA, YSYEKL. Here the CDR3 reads CASSRTSGGDEQFF. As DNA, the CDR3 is TGCGCCAGCAGCCGAACTAGCGGGGGGGACGAGCAGTTCTTC.

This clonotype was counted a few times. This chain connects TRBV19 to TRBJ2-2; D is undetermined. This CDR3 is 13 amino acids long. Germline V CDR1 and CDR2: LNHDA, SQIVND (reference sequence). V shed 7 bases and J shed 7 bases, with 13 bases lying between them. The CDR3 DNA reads TGTGCCAGTACCAAGAGGCTAGTCGGGGAGCTGTTTTTT. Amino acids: CASTKRLVGELFF.

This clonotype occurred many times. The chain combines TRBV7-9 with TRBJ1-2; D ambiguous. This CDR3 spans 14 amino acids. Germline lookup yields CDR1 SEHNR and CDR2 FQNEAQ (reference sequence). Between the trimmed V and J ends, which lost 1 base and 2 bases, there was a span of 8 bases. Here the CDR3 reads CASSLGSGNYGYTF. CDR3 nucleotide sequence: TGTGCCAGCAGCTTAGGATCCGGGAACTATGGCTACACCTTC.

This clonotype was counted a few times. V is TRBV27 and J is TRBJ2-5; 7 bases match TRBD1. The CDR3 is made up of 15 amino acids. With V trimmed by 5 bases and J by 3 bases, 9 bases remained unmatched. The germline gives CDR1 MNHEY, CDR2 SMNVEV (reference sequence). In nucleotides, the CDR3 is TGTGCCAGCAGTGGGACAGAGGACTCCGAAGAGACCCAGTACTTC. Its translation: CASSGTEDSEETQYF.

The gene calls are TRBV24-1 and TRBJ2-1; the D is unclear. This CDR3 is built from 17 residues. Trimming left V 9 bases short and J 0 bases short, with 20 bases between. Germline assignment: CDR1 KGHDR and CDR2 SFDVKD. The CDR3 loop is CATERYLPVSSYNEQFF. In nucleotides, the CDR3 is TGTGCCACCGAGCGATACCTTCCGGTGAGCTCCTACAATGAGCAGTTCTTC.

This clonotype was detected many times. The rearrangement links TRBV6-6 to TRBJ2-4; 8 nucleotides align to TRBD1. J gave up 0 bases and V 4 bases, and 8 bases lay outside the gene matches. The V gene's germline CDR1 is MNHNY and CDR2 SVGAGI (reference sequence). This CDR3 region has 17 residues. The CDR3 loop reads CASSSPTGALAKNIQYF. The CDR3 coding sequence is TGTGCCAGCAGTTCTCCGACAGGGGCTCTAGCCAAAAACATTCAGTACTTC.

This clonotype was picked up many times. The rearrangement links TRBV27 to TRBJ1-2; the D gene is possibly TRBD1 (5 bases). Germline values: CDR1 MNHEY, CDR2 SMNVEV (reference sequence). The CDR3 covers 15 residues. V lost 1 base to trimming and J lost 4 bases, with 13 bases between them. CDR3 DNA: TGTGCCAGCAGTTTATACACTGGGGCCTCCTATGGCTACACCTTC. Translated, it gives CASSLYTGASYGYTF.

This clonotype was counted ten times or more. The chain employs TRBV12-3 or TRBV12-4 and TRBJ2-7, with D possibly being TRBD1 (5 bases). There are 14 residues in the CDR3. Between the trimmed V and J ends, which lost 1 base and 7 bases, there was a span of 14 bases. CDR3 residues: CASSLGTPTLEQYF. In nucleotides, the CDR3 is TGTGCCAGCAGTTTAGGGACACCAACCCTTGAGCAGTACTTC.

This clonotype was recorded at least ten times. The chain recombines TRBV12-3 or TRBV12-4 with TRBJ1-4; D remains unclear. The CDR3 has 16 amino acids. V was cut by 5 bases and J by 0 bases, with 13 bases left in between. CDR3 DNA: TGTGCCAGCAGTGTCACTTGGGGTGCAACTAATGAAAAACTGTTTTTT. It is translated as CASSVTWGATNEKLFF.

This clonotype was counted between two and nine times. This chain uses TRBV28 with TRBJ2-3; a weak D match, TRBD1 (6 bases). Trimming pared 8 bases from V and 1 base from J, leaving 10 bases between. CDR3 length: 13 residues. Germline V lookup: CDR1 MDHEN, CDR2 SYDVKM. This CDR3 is CASRDTRTDTQYF. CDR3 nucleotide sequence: TGTGCCAGCCGGGACACCCGCACAGATACGCAGTATTTT.

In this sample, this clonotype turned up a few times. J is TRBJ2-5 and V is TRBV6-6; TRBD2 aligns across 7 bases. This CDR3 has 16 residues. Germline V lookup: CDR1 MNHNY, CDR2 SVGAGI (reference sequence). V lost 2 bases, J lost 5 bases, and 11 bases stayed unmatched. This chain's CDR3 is CASSYRPVRREETQYF. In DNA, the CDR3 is TGTGCCAGCAGTTACCGGCCGGTTCGGCGGGAGGAGACCCAGTACTTC.

The CDR3 protein is CASSQERQLYGYTF. CDR3 nucleotide sequence: TGCGCCAGCAGCCAAGAACGTCAGTTATATGGCTACACCTTC. This chain connects TRBV4-1 to TRBJ1-2; unclear D gene. Looked up from germline, CDR1 is MGHRA and CDR2 is YSYEKL. The CDR3 is made up of 14 amino acids. V was cut by 0 bases and J by 5 bases, with 10 bases left in between.

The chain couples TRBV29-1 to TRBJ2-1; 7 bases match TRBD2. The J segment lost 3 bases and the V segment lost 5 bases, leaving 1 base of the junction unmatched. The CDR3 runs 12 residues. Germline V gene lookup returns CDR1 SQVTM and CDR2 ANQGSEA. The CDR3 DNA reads TGCAGCGTTAGGACTAGCTACAATGAGCAGTTCTTC. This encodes CSVRTSYNEQFF.

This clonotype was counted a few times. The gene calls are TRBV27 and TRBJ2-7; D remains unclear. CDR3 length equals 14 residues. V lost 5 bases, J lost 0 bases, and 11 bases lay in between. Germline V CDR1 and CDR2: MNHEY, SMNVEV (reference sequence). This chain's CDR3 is CASSVYLGSYEQYF. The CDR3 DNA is TGTGCCAGCAGTGTATATTTAGGCTCCTACGAGCAGTACTTC.

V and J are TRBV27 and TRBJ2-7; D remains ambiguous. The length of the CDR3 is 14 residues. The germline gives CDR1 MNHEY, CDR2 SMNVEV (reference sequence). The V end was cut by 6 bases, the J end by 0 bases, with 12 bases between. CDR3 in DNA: TGTGCCAGCAGGTTAAGTGGACCCTCCTACGAGCAGTACTTC. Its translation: CASRLSGPSYEQYF.

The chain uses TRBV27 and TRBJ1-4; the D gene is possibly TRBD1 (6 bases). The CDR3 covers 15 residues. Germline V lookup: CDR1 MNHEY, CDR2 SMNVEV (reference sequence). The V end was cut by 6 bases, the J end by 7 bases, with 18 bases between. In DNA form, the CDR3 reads TGTGCCAGCAGAGGGGGGTTTATCCTTAGTGAAAAACTGTTTTTT. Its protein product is CASRGGFILSEKLFF. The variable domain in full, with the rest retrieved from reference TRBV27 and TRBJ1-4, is EAQVTQNPRYLITVTGKKLTVTCSQNMNHEYMSWYRQDPGLGLRQIYYSMNVEVTDKGDVPEGYKVSRKEKRNFPLILESPSPNQTSLYFCASRGGFILSEKLFFGSGTQLSVL.

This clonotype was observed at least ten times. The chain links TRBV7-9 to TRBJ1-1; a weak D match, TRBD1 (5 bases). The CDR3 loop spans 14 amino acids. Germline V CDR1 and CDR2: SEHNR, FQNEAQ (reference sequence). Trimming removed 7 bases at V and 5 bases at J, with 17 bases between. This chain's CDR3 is CASTPDSGRTEAFF. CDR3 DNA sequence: TGTGCCAGCACCCCCGACTCAGGGCGTACTGAAGCTTTCTTT.

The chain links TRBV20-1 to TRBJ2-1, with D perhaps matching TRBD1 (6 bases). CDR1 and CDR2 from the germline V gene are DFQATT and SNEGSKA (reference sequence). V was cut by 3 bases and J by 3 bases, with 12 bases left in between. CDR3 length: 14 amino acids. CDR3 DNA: TGCAGTGCTAGTGGTAAGGGGGTCTACAATGAGCAGTTCTTC. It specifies CSASGKGVYNEQFF.

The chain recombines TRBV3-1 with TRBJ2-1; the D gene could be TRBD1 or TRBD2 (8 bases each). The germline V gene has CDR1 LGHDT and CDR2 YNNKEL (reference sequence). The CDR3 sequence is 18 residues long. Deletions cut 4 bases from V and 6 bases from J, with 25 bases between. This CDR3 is CASSPGGTRDRPANEQFF. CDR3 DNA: TGTGCCAGCAGCCCGGGAGGGACGCGGGACAGGCCGGCCAATGAGCAGTTCTTC.

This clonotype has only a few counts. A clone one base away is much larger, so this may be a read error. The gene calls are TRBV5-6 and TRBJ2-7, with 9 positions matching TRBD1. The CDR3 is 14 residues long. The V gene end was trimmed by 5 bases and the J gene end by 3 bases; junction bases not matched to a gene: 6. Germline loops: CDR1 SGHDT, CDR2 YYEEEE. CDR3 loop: CASSYGTGLYEQYF. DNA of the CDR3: TGTGCCAGCAGTTACGGGACAGGGCTCTACGAGCAGTACTTC.

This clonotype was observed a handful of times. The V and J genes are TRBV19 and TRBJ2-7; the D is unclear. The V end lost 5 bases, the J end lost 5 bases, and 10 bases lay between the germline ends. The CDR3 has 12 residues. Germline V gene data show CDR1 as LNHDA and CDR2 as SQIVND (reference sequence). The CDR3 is CASSGSRHEQYF. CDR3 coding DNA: TGTGCCAGTAGTGGCAGTCGACACGAGCAGTACTTC.

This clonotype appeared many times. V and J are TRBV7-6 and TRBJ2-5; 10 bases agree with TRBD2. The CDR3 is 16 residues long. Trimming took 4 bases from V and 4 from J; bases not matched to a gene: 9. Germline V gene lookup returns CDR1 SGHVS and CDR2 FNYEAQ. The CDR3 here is CASSSPPGLALETQYF. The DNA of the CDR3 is TGTGCCAGCAGCTCCCCTCCGGGACTAGCGTTAGAGACCCAGTACTTC.

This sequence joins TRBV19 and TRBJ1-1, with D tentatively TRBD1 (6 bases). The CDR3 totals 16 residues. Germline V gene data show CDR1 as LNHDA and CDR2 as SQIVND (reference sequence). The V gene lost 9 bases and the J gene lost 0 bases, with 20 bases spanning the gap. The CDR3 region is CARPSMSRGLNTEAFF. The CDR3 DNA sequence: TGTGCCAGGCCCAGTATGTCCAGGGGCCTGAACACTGAAGCTTTCTTT.

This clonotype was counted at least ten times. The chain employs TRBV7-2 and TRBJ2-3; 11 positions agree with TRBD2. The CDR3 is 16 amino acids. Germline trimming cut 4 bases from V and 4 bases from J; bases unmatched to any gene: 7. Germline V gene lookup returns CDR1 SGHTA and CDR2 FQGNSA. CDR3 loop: CASSSLAGGKADTQYF. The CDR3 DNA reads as TGTGCCAGCAGCTCTCTAGCGGGGGGAAAGGCAGATACGCAGTATTTT.

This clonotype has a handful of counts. CDR3 in amino acids: CASSPLGQEVDEKLFF. In DNA form, the CDR3 reads TGTGCCAGTTCTCCCCTTGGACAGGAGGTAGATGAAAAACTGTTTTTT. The chain uses TRBV19 and TRBJ1-4, with 7 positions matching TRBD1. The germline V gene has CDR1 LNHDA and CDR2 SQIVND (reference sequence). This CDR3 spans 16 amino acids. J lost 6 bases, V lost 8 bases, and 15 bases had no gene match.

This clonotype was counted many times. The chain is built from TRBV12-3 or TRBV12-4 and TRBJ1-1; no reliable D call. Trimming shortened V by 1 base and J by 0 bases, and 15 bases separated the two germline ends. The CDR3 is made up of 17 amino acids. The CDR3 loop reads CASSLVGQALMNTEAFF. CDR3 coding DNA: TGTGCCAGCAGTTTAGTGGGTCAGGCCCTCATGAACACTGAAGCTTTCTTT.

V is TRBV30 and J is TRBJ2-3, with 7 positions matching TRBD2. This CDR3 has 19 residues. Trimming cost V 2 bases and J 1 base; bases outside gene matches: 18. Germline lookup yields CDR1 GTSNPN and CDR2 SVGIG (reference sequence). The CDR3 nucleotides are TGTGCCTGGAGTCCCTCAGAAGGGGACTATCCCTGGGGCACAGATACGCAGTATTTT. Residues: CAWSPSEGDYPWGTDTQYF.

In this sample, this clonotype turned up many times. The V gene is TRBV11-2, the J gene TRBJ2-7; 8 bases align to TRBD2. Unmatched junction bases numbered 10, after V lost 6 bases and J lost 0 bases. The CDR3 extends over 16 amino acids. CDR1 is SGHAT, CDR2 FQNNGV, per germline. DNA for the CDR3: TGTGCCAGCAGTCCCTGGGATAGCGGGGACTCCTACGAGCAGTACTTC. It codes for CASSPWDSGDSYEQYF. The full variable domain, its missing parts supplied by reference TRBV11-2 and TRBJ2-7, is EAGVAQSPRYKIIEKRQSVAFWCNPISGHATLYWYQQILGQGPKLLIQFQNNGVVDDSQLPKDRFSAERLKGVDSTLKIQPAKLEDSAVYLCASSPWDSGDSYEQYFGPGTRLTVT.